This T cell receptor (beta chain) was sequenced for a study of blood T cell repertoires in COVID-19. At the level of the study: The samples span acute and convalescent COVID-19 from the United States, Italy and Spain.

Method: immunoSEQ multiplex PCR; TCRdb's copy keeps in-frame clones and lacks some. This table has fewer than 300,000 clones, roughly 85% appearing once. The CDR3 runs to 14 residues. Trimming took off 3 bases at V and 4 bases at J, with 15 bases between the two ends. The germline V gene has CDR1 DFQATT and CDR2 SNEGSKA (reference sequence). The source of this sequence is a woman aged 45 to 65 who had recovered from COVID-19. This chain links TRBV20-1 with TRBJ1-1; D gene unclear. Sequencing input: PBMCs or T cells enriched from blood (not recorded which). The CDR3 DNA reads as TGCAGTGCTAGTGCGAAGGAGCTCGGCACTGAAGCTTTCTTT. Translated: CSASAKELGTEAFF.